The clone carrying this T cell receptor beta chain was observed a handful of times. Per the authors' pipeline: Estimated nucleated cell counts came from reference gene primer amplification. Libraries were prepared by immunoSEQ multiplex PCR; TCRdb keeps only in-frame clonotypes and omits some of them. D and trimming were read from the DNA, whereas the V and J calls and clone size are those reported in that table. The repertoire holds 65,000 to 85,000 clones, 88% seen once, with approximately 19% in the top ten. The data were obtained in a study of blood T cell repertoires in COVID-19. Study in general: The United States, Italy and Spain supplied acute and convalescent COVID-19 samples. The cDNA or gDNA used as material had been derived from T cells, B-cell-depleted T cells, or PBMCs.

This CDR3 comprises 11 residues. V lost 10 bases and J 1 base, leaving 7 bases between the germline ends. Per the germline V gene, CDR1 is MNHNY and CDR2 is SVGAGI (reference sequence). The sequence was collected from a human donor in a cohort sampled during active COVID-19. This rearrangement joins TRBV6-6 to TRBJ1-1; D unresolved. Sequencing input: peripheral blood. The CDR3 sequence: CATRENTEAFF. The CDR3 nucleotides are TGTGCCACCCGGGAGAACACTGAAGCTTTCTTT.